Listed below are T cell receptor beta chains from one sample, sequenced in a study of shared T cell receptors in the human thymus. Assay used: immunoSEQ multiplex PCR; TCRdb lists only in-frame clones, some missing. The sample holds under 850,000 clones, 85% to 90% seen once. Separately, the same data were catalogued under a study of human thymus T cells.

Sequencing was done on a sample of thymocytes. These receptors were obtained from a boy in the first two years of life with a congenital heart defect. Each CDR3 is given with its conserved first and last residue. A D gene is named only where the DNA matches it firmly. A clone size is listed for some rows: how often the clone was seen (once, few, many), or a class if it is expanded.

NA	TRBJ2-1	14	TRBV5-6	NA	CASSSHIVRDEQFF	TGTGCCAGCAGCTCTCACATCGTCAGGGATGAGCAGTTCTTC
NA	TRBJ2-1	17	TRBV7-9	TRBD1	CASSSPGTGGFFYEQFF	TGTGCCAGCAGCTCTCCCGGGACAGGGGGTTTTTTCTATGAGCAGTTCTTC
once	TRBJ1-1	15	TRBV12-5	NA	CASGLSSYRSTEAFF	TGTGCTAGTGGTTTGTCCTCTTACAGGAGCACTGAAGCTTTCTTT
NA	TRBJ2-3	17	TRBV27	NA	CASSLCGGPPLTDTQYF	TGTGCCAGCAGTTTATGCGGAGGTCCCCCCCTCACAGATACGCAGTATTTT
NA	TRBJ1-1	14	TRBV4-2	NA	CASSPLGGNTEAFF	TGTGCCAGCAGTCCATTGGGGGGAAACACTGAAGCTTTCTTT
NA	TRBJ2-7	20	TRBV4-1	NA	CASSRGTTISFGAKGGEQYF	TGCGCCAGCAGCCGGGGGACCACTATATCGTTCGGAGCGAAGGGGGGGGAGCAGTACTTC
NA	TRBJ2-5	13	TRBV30	TRBD1	CASRQGPQETQYF	TGTGCCTCCAGACAGGGACCTCAAGAGACCCAGTACTTC
few	TRBJ2-1	18	TRBV5-6	TRBD2	CASSPGLAGDGAYNEQFF	TGTGCCAGCAGCCCGGGACTAGCGGGAGACGGAGCCTACAATGAGCAGTTCTTC
NA	TRBJ2-7	13	TRBV29-1	TRBD2	CSVMGLAGFEQYF	TGCAGCGTGATGGGACTAGCGGGATTCGAGCAGTACTTC
NA	TRBJ1-2	15	TRBV5-6	NA	CASSLEGQTSGGYTF	TGTGCCAGCAGCTTGGAGGGGCAGACCTCAGGTGGCTACACCTTC
NA	TRBJ2-1	16	TRBV29-1	TRBD2	CSVAGLAGGQYNEQFF	TGCAGCGTTGCGGGACTAGCGGGAGGCCAATACAATGAGCAGTTCTTC
NA	TRBJ2-5	17	TRBV9	NA	CASSSNARDTQEETQYF	TGTGCCAGCAGCTCCAATGCCAGGGACACACAGGAAGAGACCCAGTACTTC
NA	TRBJ1-1	15	TRBV5-1	TRBD1	CASSRDRGPNTEAFF	TGCGCCAGCAGCCGAGACAGGGGACCGAACACTGAAGCTTTCTTT
NA	TRBJ2-1	18	TRBV25-1	TRBD1	CASSLRGSTGGEDNEQFF	TGTGCCAGCAGTTTACGCGGGTCGACAGGGGGCGAAGACAATGAGCAGTTCTTC
NA	TRBJ2-3	12	TRBV2	NA	CASSGRQIAQYF	TGTGCCAGCAGTGGACGACAGATTGCGCAGTATTTT
NA	TRBJ2-1	17	TRBV10-3	NA	CAISQREGGKVYNEQFF	TGTGCCATCAGCCAGAGGGAAGGGGGAAAGGTCTACAATGAGCAGTTCTTC
NA	TRBJ2-7	12	TRBV7-4	NA	CASSLKGYEQYF	TGTGCCAGCAGCTTAAAGGGGTACGAGCAGTACTTC
once	TRBJ1-1	17	TRBV5-1	TRBD1	CASSSLRPGQLNTEAFF	TGCGCCAGCAGCTCCTTGAGGCCGGGACAGTTGAACACTGAAGCTTTCTTT
NA	TRBJ1-2	13	TRBV14	NA	CASSQIPSYGYTF	TGTGCCAGCAGCCAAATTCCCAGCTATGGCTACACCTTC
NA	TRBJ2-3	16	TRBV5-1	NA	CASSSRDSDSTDTQYF	TGCGCCAGCAGCAGCCGGGACTCAGACAGCACAGATACGCAGTATTTT
NA	TRBJ2-2	15	TRBV27	NA	CASSLRGENTGELFF	TGTGCCAGCAGTTTACGGGGAGAGAACACCGGGGAGCTGTTTTTT
NA	TRBJ2-7	13	TRBV5-6	NA	CASREREGHEQYF	TGTGCCAGCAGGGAGAGAGAGGGCCACGAGCAGTACTTC
NA	TRBJ2-3	20	TRBV5-4	TRBD2	CASSSQPTSGRAGGTDTQYF	TGTGCCAGCAGCTCCCAACCCACTAGCGGGAGGGCCGGAGGCACAGATACGCAGTATTTT
NA	TRBJ2-1	16	TRBV11-2	TRBD2	CASSFLTGGGHNEQFF	TGTGCCAGCAGCTTCCTCACGGGCGGGGGGCACAATGAGCAGTTCTTC
once	TRBJ1-1	15	TRBV23-1	TRBD1	CASSQCEGRGQEAFF	TGCGCCAGCAGTCAATGCGAAGGAAGGGGACAGGAAGCTTTCTTT
NA	TRBJ1-3	18	TRBV9	NA	CASSRRVGGADAENTIYF	TGTGCCAGCAGCCGCCGGGTTGGGGGGGCGGATGCCGAAAACACCATATATTTT
NA	TRBJ2-1	16	TRBV5-1	NA	CASSLESGFSYNEQFF	TGCGCCAGCAGCTTGGAATCGGGTTTCTCCTACAATGAGCAGTTCTTC
NA	TRBJ2-7	13	TRBV7-2	NA	CASSFYRAYEQYF	TGTGCCAGCAGCTTCTACAGGGCCTACGAGCAGTACTTC
NA	TRBJ2-5	14	TRBV15	TRBD1	CATSRQGTGETQYF	TGTGCCACCAGCAGGCAAGGGACAGGGGAGACCCAGTACTTC
NA	TRBJ1-2	18	TRBV19	NA	CASSTLGEGTIRSYGYTF	TGTGCCAGTAGTACCTTGGGTGAGGGGACAATACGAAGCTATGGCTACACCTTC
NA	TRBJ1-1	16	TRBV27	NA	CASSLSAGRRDTEAFF	TGTGCCAGCAGTTTATCGGCAGGAAGGAGGGACACTGAAGCTTTCTTT
NA	TRBJ2-4	15	TRBV5-6	TRBD1	CASSKTGGNKNIQYF	TGTGCCAGCAGCAAAACAGGGGGGAACAAAAACATTCAGTACTTC
NA	TRBJ1-1	16	TRBV5-4	TRBD1	CASSLGTGGADTEAFF	TGTGCCAGCAGCCTTGGGACAGGGGGTGCGGACACTGAAGCTTTCTTT
NA	TRBJ1-2	15	TRBV27	NA	CASSSMGARNYGYTF	TGTGCCAGCAGTTCCATGGGGGCGCGGAACTATGGCTACACCTTC
NA	TRBJ1-2	16	TRBV10-3	TRBD1	CAISDRGDRANYGYTF	TGTGCCATCAGCGACCGCGGGGACAGGGCTAACTATGGCTACACCTTC